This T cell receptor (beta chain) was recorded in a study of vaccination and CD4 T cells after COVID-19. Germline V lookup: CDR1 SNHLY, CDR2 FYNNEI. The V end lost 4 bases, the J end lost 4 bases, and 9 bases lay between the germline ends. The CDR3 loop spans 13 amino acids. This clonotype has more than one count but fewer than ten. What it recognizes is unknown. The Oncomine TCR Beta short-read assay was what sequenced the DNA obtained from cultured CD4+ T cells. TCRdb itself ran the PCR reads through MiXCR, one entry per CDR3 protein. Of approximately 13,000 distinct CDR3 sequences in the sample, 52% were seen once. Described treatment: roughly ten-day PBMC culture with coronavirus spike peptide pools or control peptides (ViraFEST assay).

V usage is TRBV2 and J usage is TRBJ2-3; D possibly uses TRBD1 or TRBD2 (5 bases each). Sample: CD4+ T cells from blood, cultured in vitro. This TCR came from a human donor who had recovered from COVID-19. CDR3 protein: CASSAQGPDTQYF. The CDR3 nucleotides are TGTGCCAGCAGTGCGCAGGGACCAGATACGCAGTATTTT.